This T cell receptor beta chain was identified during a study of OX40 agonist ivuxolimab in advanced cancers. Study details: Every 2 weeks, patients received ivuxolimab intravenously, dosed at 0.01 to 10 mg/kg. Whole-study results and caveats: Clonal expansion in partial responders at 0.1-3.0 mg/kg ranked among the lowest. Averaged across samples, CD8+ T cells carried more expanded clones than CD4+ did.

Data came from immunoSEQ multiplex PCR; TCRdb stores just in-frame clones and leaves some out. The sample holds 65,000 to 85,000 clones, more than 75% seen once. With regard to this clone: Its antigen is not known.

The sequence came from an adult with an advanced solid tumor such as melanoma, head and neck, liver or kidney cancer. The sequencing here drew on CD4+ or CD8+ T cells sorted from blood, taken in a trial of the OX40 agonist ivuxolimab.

Here the CDR3 reads CASSLDSSPTTEAFF. The CDR3 coding sequence is TGTGCCAGCAGCTTGGACAGTTCCCCTACCACTGAAGCTTTCTTT. This chain uses TRBV5-5 with TRBJ1-1; D not resolved. Trimming removed 0 bases from V and 4 bases from J, with 13 bases in between. The CDR3 totals 15 residues. CDR1 is SGHKS and CDR2 is YYEKEE in the germline V gene (reference sequence).